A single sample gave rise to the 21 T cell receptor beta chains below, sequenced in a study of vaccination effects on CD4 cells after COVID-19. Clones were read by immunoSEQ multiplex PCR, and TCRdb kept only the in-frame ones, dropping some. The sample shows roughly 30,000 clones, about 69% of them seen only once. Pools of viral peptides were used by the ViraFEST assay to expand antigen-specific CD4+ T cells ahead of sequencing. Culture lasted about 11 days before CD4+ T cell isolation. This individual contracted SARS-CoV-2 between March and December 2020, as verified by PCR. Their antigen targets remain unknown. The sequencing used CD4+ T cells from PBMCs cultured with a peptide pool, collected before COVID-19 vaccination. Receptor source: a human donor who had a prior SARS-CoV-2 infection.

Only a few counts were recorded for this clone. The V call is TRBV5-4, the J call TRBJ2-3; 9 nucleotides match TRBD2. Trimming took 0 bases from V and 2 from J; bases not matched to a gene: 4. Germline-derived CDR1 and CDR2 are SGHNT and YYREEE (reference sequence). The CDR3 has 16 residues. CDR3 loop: CASSLGLAGSTDTQYF. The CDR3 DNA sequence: TGTGCCAGCAGCTTGGGCCTAGCGGGGTCCACAGATACGCAGTATTTT.

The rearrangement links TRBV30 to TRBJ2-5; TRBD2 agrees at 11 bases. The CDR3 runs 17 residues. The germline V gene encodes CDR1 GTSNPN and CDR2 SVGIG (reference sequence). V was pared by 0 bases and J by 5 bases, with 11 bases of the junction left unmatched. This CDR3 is CAWSVMFSGRAGETQYF. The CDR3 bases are TGTGCCTGGAGTGTAATGTTTAGCGGGAGGGCTGGGGAGACCCAGTACTTC.

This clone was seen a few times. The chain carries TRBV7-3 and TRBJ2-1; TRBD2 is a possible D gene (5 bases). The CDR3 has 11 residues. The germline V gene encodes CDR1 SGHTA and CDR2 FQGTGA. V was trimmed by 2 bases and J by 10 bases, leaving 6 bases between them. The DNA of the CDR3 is TGTGCCAGCAGCTTAGGCGGGGAGCAGTTCTTC. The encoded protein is CASSLGGEQFF.

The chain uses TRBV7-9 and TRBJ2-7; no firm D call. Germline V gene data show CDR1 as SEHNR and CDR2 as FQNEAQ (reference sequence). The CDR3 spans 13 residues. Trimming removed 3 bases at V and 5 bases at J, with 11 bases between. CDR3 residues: CASSLQILDEQYF. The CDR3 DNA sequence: TGTGCCAGCAGCTTGCAGATACTGGACGAGCAGTACTTC.

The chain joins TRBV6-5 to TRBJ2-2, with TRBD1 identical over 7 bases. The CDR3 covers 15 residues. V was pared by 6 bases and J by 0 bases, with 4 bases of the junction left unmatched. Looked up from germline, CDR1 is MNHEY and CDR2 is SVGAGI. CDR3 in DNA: TGTGCCAGCAGAGGCCAGGGGGCGAACACCGGGGAGCTGTTTTTT. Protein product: CASRGQGANTGELFF.

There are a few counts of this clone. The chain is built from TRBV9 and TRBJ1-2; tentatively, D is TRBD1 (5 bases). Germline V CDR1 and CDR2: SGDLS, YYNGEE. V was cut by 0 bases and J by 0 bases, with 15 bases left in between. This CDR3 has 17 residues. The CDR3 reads CASSVGGRARANYGYTF. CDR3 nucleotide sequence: TGTGCCAGCAGCGTAGGGGGCAGGGCCCGTGCTAACTATGGCTACACCTTC.

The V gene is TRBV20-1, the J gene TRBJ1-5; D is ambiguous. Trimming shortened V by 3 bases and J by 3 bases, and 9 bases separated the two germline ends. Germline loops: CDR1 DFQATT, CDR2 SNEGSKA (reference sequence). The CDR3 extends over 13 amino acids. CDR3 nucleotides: TGCAGTGCTAGTCGGATTGACAATCAGCCCCAGCATTTT. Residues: CSASRIDNQPQHF.

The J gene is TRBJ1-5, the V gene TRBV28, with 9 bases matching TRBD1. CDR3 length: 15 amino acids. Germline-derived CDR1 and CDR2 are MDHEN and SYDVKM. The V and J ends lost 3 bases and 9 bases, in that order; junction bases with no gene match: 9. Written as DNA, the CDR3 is TGTGCCAGCAGTTTCGGGACAGGGAGGTCACGGCCCCAGCATTTT. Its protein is CASSFGTGRSRPQHF.

CDR3 coding DNA: TGTGCCAGTAGCCGACTAGCGGGAGAACAGTTCTTC. The encoded protein is CASSRLAGEQFF. The genes are TRBV19 and TRBJ2-1; TRBD2 agrees at 12 bases. The V and J ends lost 6 bases and 13 bases, in that order; junction bases with no gene match: 4. This CDR3 is built from 12 residues. The germline V gene encodes CDR1 LNHDA and CDR2 SQIVND (reference sequence).

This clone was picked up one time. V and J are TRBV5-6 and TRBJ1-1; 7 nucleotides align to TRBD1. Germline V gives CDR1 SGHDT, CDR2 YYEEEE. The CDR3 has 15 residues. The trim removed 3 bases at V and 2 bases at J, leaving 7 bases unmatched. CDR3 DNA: TGTGCCAGCAGCTCAACAGGGGCGGGAAACACTGAAGCTTTCTTT. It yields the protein CASSSTGAGNTEAFF. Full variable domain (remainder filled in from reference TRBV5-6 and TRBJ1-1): DAGVTQSPTHLIKTRGQQVTLRCSPKSGHDTVSWYQQALGQGPQFIFQYYEEEERQRGNFPDRFSGHQFPNYSSELNVNALLLGDSALYLCASSSTGAGNTEAFFGQGTRLTVV.

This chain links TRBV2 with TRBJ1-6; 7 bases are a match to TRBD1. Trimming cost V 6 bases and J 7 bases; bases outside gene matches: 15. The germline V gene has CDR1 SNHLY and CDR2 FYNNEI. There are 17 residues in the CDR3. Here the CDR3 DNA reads TGTGCCAGCAGGGCCCTCGACAGGGATCGATGGAATTCACCCCTCCACTTT. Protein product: CASRALDRDRWNSPLHF.

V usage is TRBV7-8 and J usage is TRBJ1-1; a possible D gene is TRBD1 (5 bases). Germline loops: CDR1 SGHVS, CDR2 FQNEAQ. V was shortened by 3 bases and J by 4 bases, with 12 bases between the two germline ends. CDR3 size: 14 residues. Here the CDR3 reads CASSLSGEGTEAFF. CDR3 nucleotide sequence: TGTGCCAGCAGCTTGTCGGGGGAGGGCACTGAAGCTTTCTTT.

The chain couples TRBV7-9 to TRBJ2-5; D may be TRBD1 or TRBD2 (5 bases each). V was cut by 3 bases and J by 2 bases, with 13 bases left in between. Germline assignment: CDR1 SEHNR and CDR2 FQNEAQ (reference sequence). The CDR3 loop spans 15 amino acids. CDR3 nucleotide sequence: TGTGCCAGCAGCTTTGGGGGTAGGCTTCAAGAGACCCAGTACTTC. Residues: CASSFGGRLQETQYF.

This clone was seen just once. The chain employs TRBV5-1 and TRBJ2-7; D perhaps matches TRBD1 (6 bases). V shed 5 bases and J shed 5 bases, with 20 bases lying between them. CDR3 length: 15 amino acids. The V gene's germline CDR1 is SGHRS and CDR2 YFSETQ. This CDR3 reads CASRRTLQGDHEQYF. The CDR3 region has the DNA TGCGCCAGCAGGCGAACACTACAGGGAGACCACGAGCAGTACTTC.

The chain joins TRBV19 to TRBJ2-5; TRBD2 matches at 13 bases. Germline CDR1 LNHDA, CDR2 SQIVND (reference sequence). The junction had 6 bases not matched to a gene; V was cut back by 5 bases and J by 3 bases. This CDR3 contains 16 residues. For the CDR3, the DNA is TGTGCCAGTAGTGCCGAACTAGCGGGGGGGGAAGAGACCCAGTACTTC. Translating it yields CASSAELAGGEETQYF.

CDR3: CASTQGSPISTDTQYF. Written as DNA, the CDR3 is TGTGCCAGCACCCAGGGTAGCCCAATCAGCACAGATACGCAGTATTTT. The V gene is TRBV3-1 (or the pseudogene TRBV3-2), the J gene TRBJ2-3; TRBD1 might be the D (5 bases). The CDR3 spans 16 residues. Germline CDR1 reads LGHDT; CDR2 reads YNNKEL (reference sequence). V lost 7 bases, J lost 0 bases, and 17 bases lay in between.

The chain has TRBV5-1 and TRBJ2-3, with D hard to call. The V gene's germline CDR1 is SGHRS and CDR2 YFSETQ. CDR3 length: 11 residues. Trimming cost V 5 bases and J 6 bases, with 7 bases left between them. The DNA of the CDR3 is TGCGCCAGCAGTTTGACTGATACGCAGTATTTT. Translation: CASSLTDTQYF.

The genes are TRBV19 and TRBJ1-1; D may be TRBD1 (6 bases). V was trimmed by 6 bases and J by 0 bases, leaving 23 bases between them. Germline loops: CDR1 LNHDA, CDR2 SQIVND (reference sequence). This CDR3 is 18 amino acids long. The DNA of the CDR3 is TGTGCCAGTAGCGAGTGGGCAGGGGCGATCGGAATGAACACTGAAGCTTTCTTT. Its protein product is CASSEWAGAIGMNTEAFF.

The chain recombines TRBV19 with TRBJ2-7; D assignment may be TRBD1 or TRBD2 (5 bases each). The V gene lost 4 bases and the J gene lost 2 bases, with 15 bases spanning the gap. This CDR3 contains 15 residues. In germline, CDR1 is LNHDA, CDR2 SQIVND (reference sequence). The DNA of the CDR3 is TGTGCCAGTAGTAAGGTCCCGGGGACCACCTACGAGCAGTACTTC. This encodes CASSKVPGTTYEQYF.

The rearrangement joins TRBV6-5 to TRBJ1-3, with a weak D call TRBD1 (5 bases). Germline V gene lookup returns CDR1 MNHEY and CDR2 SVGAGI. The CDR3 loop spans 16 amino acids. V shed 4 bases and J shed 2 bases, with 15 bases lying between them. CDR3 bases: TGTGCCAGCAGTTCCCTGACTCAGGGAGCTGGAAACACCATATATTTT. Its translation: CASSSLTQGAGNTIYF.

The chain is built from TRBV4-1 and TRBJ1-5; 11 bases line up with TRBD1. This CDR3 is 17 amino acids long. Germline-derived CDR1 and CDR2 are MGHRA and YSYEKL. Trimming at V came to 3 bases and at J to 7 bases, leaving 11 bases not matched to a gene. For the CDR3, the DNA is TGCGCCAGCAGCCACACCGGACAGGGGGCGGGATGGCAGCCCCAGCATTTT. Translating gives CASSHTGQGAGWQPQHF.